Sequencing of this T cell receptor beta chain was carried out in a study of blood T cell repertoires in COVID-19. V gave up 5 bases and J gave up 2 bases; unmatched junction bases: 8. The germline V gene has CDR1 SGHRS and CDR2 YFSETQ. This CDR3 region has 17 residues. The repertoire was sequenced with immunoSEQ multiplex PCR; TCRdb's copy has only in-frame clones and lacks some. There are around 310,000 clones in the sample; almost 90% occur only once, and 0.8% to 1.3% lies in the top ten. The clonotype was recovered from a woman aged 40 to 50 with COVID-19, enrolled during active disease. Specimen: peripheral blood. This chain joins TRBV5-1 and TRBJ2-6; 9 positions match TRBD2. The CDR3 loop reads CASRPIAGVAGANVLTF. The CDR3 nucleotides are TGCGCCAGCAGACCCATAGCGGGAGTGGCTGGGGCCAACGTCCTGACTTTC.